Presented here are 3 T cell receptor beta chains from one specimen sequenced in a study of CD8 T cells in Susac syndrome. RNA totalling roughly 0.45 to 1 ug underwent reverse transcription with random hexamers. TCRdb reprocessed the immunoSEQ multiplex PCR reads via MiXCR and lists one record per CDR3 protein. The table includes about 100,000 distinct CDR3 sequences, about 95% detected once. The source material was CD8+ T cells from PBMCs. The receptor source for this set is a human donor with Susac syndrome.

The chain has TRBV7-8 and TRBJ2-1; 8 bases line up with TRBD2. CDR3 length equals 13 residues. From germline, CDR1 is SGHVS and CDR2 FQNEAQ. The trim removed 5 bases at V and 8 bases at J, leaving 5 bases unmatched. This chain's CDR3 is CASSPGLADEQFF. Here the CDR3 DNA reads TGTGCCAGCAGCCCCGGACTAGCCGATGAGCAGTTCTTC.

The chain uses TRBV14 and TRBJ2-3, with a possible D match to TRBD1 (7 bases). The CDR3 covers 13 residues. The V end was cut by 8 bases, the J end by 2 bases, with 11 bases between. Germline V gene lookup returns CDR1 SGHDN and CDR2 FVKESK. The CDR3 protein is CASAGGITDTQYF. The CDR3 nucleotides are TGTGCCAGCGCAGGGGGGATCACAGATACGCAGTATTTT. The whole variable domain, remainder taken from reference TRBV14 and TRBJ2-3, is EAGVTQFPSHSVIEKGQTVTLRCDPISGHDNLYWYRRVMGKEIKFLLHFVKESKQDESGMPNNRFLAERTGGTYSTLKVQPAELEDSGVYFCASAGGITDTQYFGPGTRLTVL.

The chain joins TRBV9 to TRBJ1-4; no firm D call. Trimming removed 6 bases at V and 6 bases at J, with 15 bases between. The CDR3 contains 14 residues. Germline V lookup: CDR1 SGDLS, CDR2 YYNGEE. CDR3 amino acids: CASTDNPDHEKLFF. CDR3 nucleotides: TGTGCCAGCACCGACAATCCGGATCATGAAAAACTGTTTTTT.